One and the same sample provided the 31 T cell receptor beta chains below, sequenced in a study of blood T cell repertoires in COVID-19. Sequenced by immunoSEQ multiplex PCR; TCRdb stores in-frame clones only, minus some. The profile covers hundreds of thousands of clones, with roughly nine tenths appearing a single time and less than 2.5% taken by the ten largest. The sequenced sample was PBMCs or T cells enriched from blood (not recorded which). Source of these receptors: a woman aged 18-29 years who had recovered from COVID-19.

The chain uses TRBV7-9 and TRBJ1-2; perhaps TRBD1 as D (5 bases). Trimming took off 4 bases at V and 3 bases at J, with 15 bases between the two ends. CDR3 size: 15 residues. CDR1 and CDR2 from the germline V gene are SEHNR and FQNEAQ (reference sequence). CDR3 protein: CASSSDSGNYYGYTF. The CDR3 DNA sequence: TGTGCCAGCAGCTCTGACAGTGGGAATTACTATGGCTACACCTTC. The full variable domain, completed using reference TRBV7-9 and TRBJ1-2, is DTGVSQNPRHKITKRGQNVTFRCDPISEHNRLYWYRQTLGQGPEFLTYFQNEAQLEKSRLLSDRFSAERPKGSFSTLEIQRTEQGDSAMYLCASSSDSGNYYGYTFGSGTRLTVV.

The V and J genes are TRBV3-1 (or the pseudogene TRBV3-2) and TRBJ2-3; D gene unclear. Looked up from germline, CDR1 is LGHDT and CDR2 is YNNKEL (reference sequence). V was shortened by 1 base and J by 2 bases, with 16 bases between the two germline ends. This CDR3 spans 17 amino acids. CDR3 DNA: TGTGCCAGCAGCCAAGGTGGGCCGAGCCCCAACACAGATACGCAGTATTTT. Translating gives CASSQGGPSPNTDTQYF.

The chain joins TRBV27 to TRBJ1-6; TRBD1 aligns across 7 bases. CDR1 is MNHEY and CDR2 is SMNVEV in the germline V gene (reference sequence). V shed 7 bases and J 4 bases; nucleotides not matched to a gene: 4. CDR3 length equals 14 residues. This chain's CDR3 is CASTKGAYNSPLHF. CDR3 sequence (DNA): TGTGCCAGCACCAAGGGGGCGTATAATTCACCCCTCCACTTT.

The chain combines TRBV20-1 with TRBJ1-4, with 9 bases fitting TRBD1. V shed 3 bases and J 6 bases; nucleotides not matched to a gene: 8. This CDR3 region has 15 residues. CDR1 and CDR2 from the germline V gene are DFQATT and SNEGSKA (reference sequence). CDR3 DNA sequence: TGCAGTGCTAGTAACAGGGGGCGCCCGCATGAAAAACTGTTTTTT. Amino acid sequence: CSASNRGRPHEKLFF.

The genes are TRBV4-1 and TRBJ2-7, with a tentative D call TRBD1 (6 bases). V lost 4 bases to trimming and J lost 2 bases, with 12 bases between them. The CDR3 loop spans 14 amino acids. Germline V CDR1 and CDR2: MGHRA, YSYEKL. CDR3 sequence (DNA): TGCGCCAGCAGCCCCGTGGGGGCTCCCTACGAGCAGTACTTC. It translates to CASSPVGAPYEQYF.

The chain links TRBV5-4 to TRBJ1-2; tentatively, D is TRBD1 (6 bases). V lost 4 bases and J 6 bases, leaving 19 bases between the germline ends. The CDR3 has 15 residues. Germline assignment: CDR1 SGHNT and CDR2 YYREEE (reference sequence). CDR3 amino acids: CASSREGRTVDGYTF. DNA of the CDR3: TGTGCCAGCAGCCGGGAGGGGCGGACAGTGGATGGCTACACCTTC.

The J gene is TRBJ2-5, the V gene TRBV9; D is unresolved. Trimming stripped 7 bases from V and 1 base from J, with 14 bases between. Germline values: CDR1 SGDLS, CDR2 YYNGEE. CDR3 length: 14 amino acids. The CDR3 region has the DNA TGTGCCAGCGGAGAGGAGCGTCCCCAAGAGACCCAGTACTTC. As protein: CASGEERPQETQYF.

This clone was seen once. The rearrangement joins TRBV4-2 to TRBJ1-6, with a possible D match to TRBD1 (5 bases). Trimming shortened V by 0 bases and J by 7 bases, and 13 bases separated the two germline ends. Per germline, CDR1 LGHNA and CDR2 YNFKEQ. The CDR3 is made up of 16 amino acids. The CDR3 nucleotides read TGTGCCAGCAGCCAAGATCGGAGGGACGGCAATTCACCCCTCCACTTT. This gives the protein CASSQDRRDGNSPLHF.

In DNA form, the CDR3 reads TGTGCCAGCAGTACAGGTTTGAACACTGAAGCTTTCTTT. Translated: CASSTGLNTEAFF. The genes are TRBV2 and TRBJ1-1; D may be TRBD1 (5 bases). V was trimmed by 5 bases and J by 0 bases, leaving 7 bases between them. Germline CDR1 is SNHLY and CDR2 is FYNNEI. The CDR3 loop spans 13 amino acids. Drawing the rest from reference TRBV2 and TRBJ1-1, the complete variable domain is EPEVTQTPSHQVTQMGQEVILRCVPISNHLYFYWYRQILGQKVEFLVSFYNNEISEKSEIFDDQFSVERPDGSNFTLKIRSTKLEDSAMYFCASSTGLNTEAFFGQGTRLTVV.

The chain combines TRBV7-6 with TRBJ2-4; possibly TRBD2 for D (6 bases). Germline CDR1 reads SGHVS; CDR2 reads FNYEAQ. This CDR3 comprises 17 residues. V was trimmed by 2 bases and J by 6 bases, leaving 20 bases between them. For the CDR3, the DNA is TGTGCCAGCAGCTTAAATTCGGTCGATAGCGGTATAAACATTCAGTACTTC. Translation: CASSLNSVDSGINIQYF.

The rearrangement links TRBV7-9 to TRBJ2-5; TRBD1 might be the D (6 bases). Germline-derived CDR1 and CDR2 are SEHNR and FQNEAQ (reference sequence). Trimming took 1 base from V and 3 from J, leaving 15 bases between them. The CDR3 runs to 16 residues. The CDR3 here is CASSLELRGDKETQYF. CDR3 DNA sequence: TGTGCCAGCAGCTTAGAGCTCAGGGGTGATAAAGAGACCCAGTACTTC.

J is TRBJ2-3 and V is TRBV14; D perhaps matches TRBD1 (5 bases). V was cut by 0 bases and J by 3 bases, with 22 bases left in between. Germline CDR1 is SGHDN and CDR2 is FVKESK. The CDR3 runs to 19 residues. The CDR3 sequence: CASSQDPRQPNQSTDTQYF. In DNA, the CDR3 is TGTGCCAGCAGCCAAGATCCGAGACAGCCTAATCAGAGTACAGATACGCAGTATTTT.

CDR3 bases: TGTGCCAGCAGCTTTCGGCGGGGCAACCCCACAGATACGCAGTATTTT. This encodes CASSFRRGNPTDTQYF. This chain links TRBV13 with TRBJ2-3, with D perhaps TRBD2 (6 bases). There are 16 residues in the CDR3. Trimming removed 3 bases at V and 2 bases at J, with 15 bases between. The germline CDR1 and CDR2 sequences are PRHDT and FYEKMQ (reference sequence). The entire variable domain, with the rest obtained from reference TRBV13 and TRBJ2-3, is as follows: AAGVIQSPRHLIKEKRETATLKCYPIPRHDTVYWYQQGPGQDPQFLISFYEKMQSDKGSIPDRFSAQQFSDYHSELNMSSLELGDSALYFCASSFRRGNPTDTQYFGPGTRLTVL.

This chain joins TRBV19 and TRBJ1-6; perhaps TRBD1 as D (5 bases). The germline V and J ends were trimmed by 3 bases and 0 bases, with 18 bases remaining between them. The CDR3 totals 19 residues. Germline V gives CDR1 LNHDA, CDR2 SQIVND (reference sequence). The CDR3 DNA is TGTGCCAGTAGTATTACCCGCTCGGAGCAGGGCTCCTATAATTCACCCCTCCACTTT. This encodes CASSITRSEQGSYNSPLHF.

The V call is TRBV11-2, the J call TRBJ1-3, with a possible D match to TRBD1 (6 bases). With 3 bases removed from V and 4 bases from J, the gap between germline ends came to 10 bases. This CDR3 is 14 amino acids long. The germline V gene has CDR1 SGHAT and CDR2 FQNNGV. The CDR3 region has the DNA TGTGCCAGCAGCTTGGGGGCAGGAGGAAACACCATATATTTT. It specifies CASSLGAGGNTIYF. Based on the CDR3 plus reference TRBV11-2 and TRBJ1-3, the full variable domain is EAGVAQSPRYKIIEKRQSVAFWCNPISGHATLYWYQQILGQGPKLLIQFQNNGVVDDSQLPKDRFSAERLKGVDSTLKIQPAKLEDSAVYLCASSLGAGGNTIYFGEGSWLTVV.

J is TRBJ2-3 and V is TRBV19, with D perhaps TRBD2 (5 bases). The germline V gene encodes CDR1 LNHDA and CDR2 SQIVND (reference sequence). V gave up 0 bases and J gave up 1 base, with 5 bases separating them. The CDR3 runs to 14 residues. In DNA form, the CDR3 reads TGTGCCAGTAGTATAGAGCGGGGCACAGATACGCAGTATTTT. Translation: CASSIERGTDTQYF.

The gene calls are TRBV5-5 and TRBJ1-2, with D hard to call. The ends were cut back, 3 bases at V and 5 bases at J, with 8 bases in the middle. The CDR3 has 12 amino acids. Germline V lookup: CDR1 SGHKS, CDR2 YYEKEE (reference sequence). This CDR3 reads CASSSLLYGYTF. The CDR3 DNA is TGTGCCAGCAGCTCACTATTATATGGCTACACCTTC.

This sequence joins TRBV6-5 and TRBJ2-2; D gene unclear. Per the germline V gene, CDR1 is MNHEY and CDR2 is SVGAGI. Trimming removed 5 bases at V and 4 bases at J, with 11 bases between. CDR3 size: 14 residues. For the CDR3, the DNA is TGTGCCAGCAGTCCCCTGACACTCACCGGGGAGCTGTTTTTT. Translating it yields CASSPLTLTGELFF.

Comments on this clone: This same CDR3 is encoded by further DNA sequences in the sample. V is TRBV3-1 (or the pseudogene TRBV3-2) and J is TRBJ1-5; maybe TRBD1 (5 bases). Germline-derived CDR1 and CDR2 are LGHDT and YNNKEL (reference sequence). V lost 4 bases to trimming and J lost 3 bases, with 13 bases between them. There are 15 residues in the CDR3. Here the CDR3 reads CASSPGTGVNQPQHF. The CDR3 region has the DNA TGTGCCAGCAGCCCAGGTACGGGGGTCAATCAGCCCCAGCATTTT.

V and J are TRBV19 and TRBJ1-2; D possibly corresponds to TRBD1 (5 bases). V was cut by 5 bases and J by 4 bases, with 14 bases left in between. From germline, CDR1 is LNHDA and CDR2 SQIVND (reference sequence). The CDR3 is made up of 14 amino acids. CDR3 protein: CASSLLTATYGYTF. CDR3 in DNA: TGTGCCAGTAGTTTGCTGACAGCGACCTATGGCTACACCTTC.

This clone was seen just once. This chain links TRBV5-1 with TRBJ2-5; maybe TRBD2 (6 bases). The CDR3 contains 15 residues. Germline assignment: CDR1 SGHRS and CDR2 YFSETQ. Trimming removed 4 bases from V and 3 bases from J, with 16 bases in between. This chain's CDR3 is CASSPGLTPEETQYF. DNA of the CDR3: TGCGCCAGCAGCCCGGGACTGACCCCGGAAGAGACCCAGTACTTC.

As concerns this clone: Other DNA sequences from this sample encode an identical CDR3 as well. The chain uses TRBV9 and TRBJ2-7; no clear D. Per germline, CDR1 SGDLS and CDR2 YYNGEE. The CDR3 sequence is 13 residues long. V was cut by 0 bases and J by 3 bases, with 7 bases left in between. The CDR3 spells CASSVGQNYEQYF. CDR3 coding DNA: TGTGCCAGCAGCGTAGGCCAGAACTACGAGCAGTACTTC.

This rearrangement joins TRBV7-2 to TRBJ2-7; D is perhaps TRBD1 (6 bases). The CDR3 covers 13 residues. CDR1 and CDR2 (germline): SGHTA, FQGNSA. V was cut by 3 bases and J by 6 bases, with 12 bases left in between. The DNA for the CDR3 is TGTGCCAGCAGCTTGGTACAGGGTCGCGAGCAGTACTTC. The encoded protein is CASSLVQGREQYF.

This chain joins TRBV3-1 (or the pseudogene TRBV3-2) and TRBJ2-7; D is possibly TRBD1 (6 bases). V lost 4 bases, J lost 4 bases, and 14 bases lay in between. From germline, CDR1 is LGHDT and CDR2 YNNKEL (reference sequence). CDR3 size: 14 residues. CDR3 residues: CASSLQGPYYEQYF. Written as DNA, the CDR3 is TGTGCCAGCAGCCTACAGGGCCCTTATTACGAGCAGTACTTC.

The V gene is TRBV5-1, the J gene TRBJ1-6; unclear D gene. The CDR3 consists of 14 residues. Trimming stripped 4 bases from V and 7 bases from J, with 12 bases between. Germline CDR1 and CDR2: SGHRS and YFSETQ. CDR3 nucleotides: TGCGCCAGCAGCCCTGGGAGGGCCAATTCACCCCTCCACTTT. This translates into CASSPGRANSPLHF.

The chain combines TRBV30 with TRBJ1-1; 9 bases line up with TRBD1. CDR3 length: 14 residues. V dropped 0 bases and J dropped 5; count of bases not matched to a gene: 4. Germline V gene lookup returns CDR1 GTSNPN and CDR2 SVGIG (reference sequence). This chain's CDR3 is CAWSVGTGRTEAFF. CDR3 in DNA: TGTGCCTGGAGTGTGGGGACAGGGAGGACTGAAGCTTTCTTT.

The V and J genes are TRBV5-1 and TRBJ1-1, with unresolved D. V was trimmed by 2 bases and J by 1 base, leaving 15 bases between them. The length of the CDR3 is 16 residues. CDR1 is SGHRS, CDR2 YFSETQ, per germline. As DNA, the CDR3 is TGCGCCAGCAGCTTTACCTTCCCCGCCGGGAACACTGAAGCTTTCTTT. This translates into CASSFTFPAGNTEAFF.

The V call is TRBV29-1, the J call TRBJ1-6, with 7 nucleotides matching TRBD1. The CDR3 extends over 16 amino acids. Germline CDR1 SQVTM, CDR2 ANQGSEA. Trimming cost V 3 bases and J 3 bases; bases outside gene matches: 8. DNA of the CDR3: TGCAGCGTTGACGATTCTGGGACAGACTATAATTCACCCCTCCACTTT. Translation gives CSVDDSGTDYNSPLHF.

This rearrangement joins TRBV9 to TRBJ2-2; D gene uncertain. The CDR3 is made up of 14 amino acids. Germline V gene lookup returns CDR1 SGDLS and CDR2 YYNGEE. V was trimmed by 4 bases and J by 4 bases, leaving 11 bases between them. Here the CDR3 DNA reads TGTGCCAGCAGCCCCCCCTTTAGCACCGGGGAGCTGTTTTTT. Its protein is CASSPPFSTGELFF.

The chain employs TRBV2 and TRBJ1-2, with 7 bases identical to TRBD1. The J segment lost 4 bases and the V segment lost 7 bases, leaving 6 bases of the junction unmatched. The CDR3 is 13 residues long. Germline-derived CDR1 and CDR2 are SNHLY and FYNNEI. CDR3 nucleotides: TGTGCCAGCACAGGACAGGCCTCCTATGGCTACACCTTC. The encoded protein is CASTGQASYGYTF. Complete variable domain (other parts from reference TRBV2 and TRBJ1-2): EPEVTQTPSHQVTQMGQEVILRCVPISNHLYFYWYRQILGQKVEFLVSFYNNEISEKSEIFDDQFSVERPDGSNFTLKIRSTKLEDSAMYFCASTGQASYGYTFGSGTRLTVV.

The gene calls are TRBV28 and TRBJ2-7, with TRBD1 matching over 9 bases. Germline V gene lookup returns CDR1 MDHEN and CDR2 SYDVKM. This CDR3 has 15 amino acids. The V gene end was trimmed by 2 bases and the J gene end by 1 base; junction bases not matched to a gene: 3. Written as DNA, the CDR3 is TGTGCCAGCAGTTTAGGGGACAGGGAGTCCTACGAGCAGTACTTC. It yields the protein CASSLGDRESYEQYF.